This entry describes one T cell receptor beta chain. What it binds is not known. Cultured CD4+ T-cell DNA underwent Oncomine TCR Beta short-read sequencing. One entry per CDR3 protein, called by TCRdb with MiXCR from the PCR reads. The sample has 25,000 to 30,000 distinct CDR3 sequences; approximately 60% are singletons. Treatment denoted: roughly nine-day PBMC culture with coronavirus spike peptide pools or control peptides (ViraFEST assay). After expanding antigen-specific T cells with peptide pools, ViraFEST sequenced their TCRs. Negative selection yielded CD4+ T cells from day-10 cultures. CDR1 is SEHNR and CDR2 is FQNEAQ in the germline V gene (reference sequence). Trimming took 2 bases from V and 6 from J, leaving 8 bases between them. The CDR3 is 12 residues long. This record belongs to a study of vaccination and CD4 T cells after COVID-19. Study-level information: Six males and four females, two Hispanic, made up the convalescents. Post-diagnosis, post-COVID samples were collected after a median around 100 days, ranging 35 to 161.

The receptor was derived from a human donor who received a COVID-19 vaccine. The chain employs TRBV7-9 and TRBJ2-7; D perhaps matches TRBD1 (6 bases). The sequencing used CD4+ T cells from blood, cultured in vitro, collected after SARS-CoV-2 vaccination. The CDR3 DNA sequence: TGTGCCAGCAGCTTAAGGGGGACCGAGCAGTACTTC. Protein sequence: CASSLRGTEQYF.